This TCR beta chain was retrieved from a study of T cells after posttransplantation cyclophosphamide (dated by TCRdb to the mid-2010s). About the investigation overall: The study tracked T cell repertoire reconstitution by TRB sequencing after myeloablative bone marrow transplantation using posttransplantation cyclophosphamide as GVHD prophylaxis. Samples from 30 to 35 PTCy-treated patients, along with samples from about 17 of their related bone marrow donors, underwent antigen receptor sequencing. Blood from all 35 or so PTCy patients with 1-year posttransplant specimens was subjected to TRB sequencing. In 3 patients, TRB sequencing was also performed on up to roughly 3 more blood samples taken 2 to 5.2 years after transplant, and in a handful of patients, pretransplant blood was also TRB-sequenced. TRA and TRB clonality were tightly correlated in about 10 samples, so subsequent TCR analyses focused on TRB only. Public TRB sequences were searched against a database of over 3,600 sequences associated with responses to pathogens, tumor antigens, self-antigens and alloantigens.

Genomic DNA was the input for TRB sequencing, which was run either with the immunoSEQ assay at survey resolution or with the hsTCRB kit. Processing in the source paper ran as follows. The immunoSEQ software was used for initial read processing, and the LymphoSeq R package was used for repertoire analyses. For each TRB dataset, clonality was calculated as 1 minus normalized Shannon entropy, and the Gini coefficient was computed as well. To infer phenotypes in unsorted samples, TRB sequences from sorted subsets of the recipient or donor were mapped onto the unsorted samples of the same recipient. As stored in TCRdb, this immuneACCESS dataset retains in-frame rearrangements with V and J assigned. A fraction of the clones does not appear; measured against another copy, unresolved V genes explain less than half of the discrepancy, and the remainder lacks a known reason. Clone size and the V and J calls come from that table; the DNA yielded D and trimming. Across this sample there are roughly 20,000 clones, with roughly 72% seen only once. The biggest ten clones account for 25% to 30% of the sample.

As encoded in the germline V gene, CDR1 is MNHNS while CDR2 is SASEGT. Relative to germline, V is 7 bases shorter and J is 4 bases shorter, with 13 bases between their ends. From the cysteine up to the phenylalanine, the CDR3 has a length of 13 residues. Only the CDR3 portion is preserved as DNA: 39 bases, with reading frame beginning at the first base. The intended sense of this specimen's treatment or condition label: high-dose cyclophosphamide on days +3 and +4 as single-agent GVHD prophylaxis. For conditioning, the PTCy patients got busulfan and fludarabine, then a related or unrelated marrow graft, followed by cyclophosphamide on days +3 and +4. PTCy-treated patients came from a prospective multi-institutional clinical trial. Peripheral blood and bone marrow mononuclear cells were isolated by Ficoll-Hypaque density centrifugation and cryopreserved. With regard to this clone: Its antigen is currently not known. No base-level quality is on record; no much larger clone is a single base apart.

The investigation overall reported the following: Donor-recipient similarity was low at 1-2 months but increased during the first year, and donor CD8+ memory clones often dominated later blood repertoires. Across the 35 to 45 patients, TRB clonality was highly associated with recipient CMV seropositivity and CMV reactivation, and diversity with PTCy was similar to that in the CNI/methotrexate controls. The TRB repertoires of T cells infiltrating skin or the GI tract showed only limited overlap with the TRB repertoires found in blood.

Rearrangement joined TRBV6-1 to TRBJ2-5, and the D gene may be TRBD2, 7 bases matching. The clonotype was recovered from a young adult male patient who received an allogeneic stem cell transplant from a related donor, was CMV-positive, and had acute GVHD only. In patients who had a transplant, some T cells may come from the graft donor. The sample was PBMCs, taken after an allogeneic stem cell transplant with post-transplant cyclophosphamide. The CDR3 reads CASTGGLGETQYF. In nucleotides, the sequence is TGTGCCAGCACGGGGGGCTTAGGAGAGACCCAGTACTTC.